The clone carrying this TCR beta chain has a handful of counts. The antigen remains undetermined. This specimen belongs to a study of T cell responses to AZD1222 COVID-19 vaccine. The CDR3 contains 16 residues. J lost 9 bases, V lost 5 bases, and 14 bases had no gene match. Germline V lookup: CDR1 SEHNR, CDR2 FQNEAQ (reference sequence). Study findings and constraints: Among vaccine-associated CD4 TCRs, coverage spanned spike, with dominance at 160-218 and 743-854.

Data came from immunoSEQ multiplex PCR; TCRdb stores just in-frame clones and leaves some out. The profile shows approximately 70,000 clones, around 82% of them singletons. The sample consisted of peripheral blood, taken on day 0 of AZD1222 vaccination. The receptor was isolated from an adult in good health. This rearrangement joins TRBV7-9 to TRBJ2-1; 9 bases map to TRBD2. The CDR3 sequence is CASSPPGSAGGVEQFF. CDR3 DNA: TGTGCCAGCAGCCCCCCGGGGTCTGCGGGGGGGGTTGAGCAGTTCTTC.